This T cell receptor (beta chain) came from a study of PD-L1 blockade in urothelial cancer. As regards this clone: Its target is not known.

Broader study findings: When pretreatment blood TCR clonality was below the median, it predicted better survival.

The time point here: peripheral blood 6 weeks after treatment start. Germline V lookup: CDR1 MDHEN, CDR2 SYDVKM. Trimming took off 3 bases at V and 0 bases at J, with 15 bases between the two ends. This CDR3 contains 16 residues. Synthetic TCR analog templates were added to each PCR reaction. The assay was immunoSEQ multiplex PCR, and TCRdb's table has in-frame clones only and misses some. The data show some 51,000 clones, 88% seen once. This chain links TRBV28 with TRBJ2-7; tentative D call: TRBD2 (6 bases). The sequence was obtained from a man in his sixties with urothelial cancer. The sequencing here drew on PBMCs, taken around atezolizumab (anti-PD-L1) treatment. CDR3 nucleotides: TGTGCCAGCAGTTTGTCTCGCGGGAAGGACTCCTACGAGCAGTACTTC. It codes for CASSLSRGKDSYEQYF.